A single sample gave rise to the 15 T cell receptor beta chains below, sequenced in a study of cytomegalovirus exposure and HLA in healthy donors. The PCR used 60 Vbeta and 13 Jbeta primers. Method: immunoSEQ multiplex PCR; TCRdb's copy keeps in-frame clones and lacks some. This sample has about 96,000 clones, with around 79% found just once. Input material: PBMCs. The source of these receptors is a woman between 65 and 79 years old in good health and CMV-seropositive.

The rearrangement joins TRBV28 to TRBJ1-5; 7 positions agree with TRBD1. V shed 10 bases and J 6 bases; nucleotides not matched to a gene: 6. Germline V gene lookup returns CDR1 MDHEN and CDR2 SYDVKM. The CDR3 consists of 12 residues. In DNA form, the CDR3 reads TGTGCCACCAGACAGGGTGGTCAGCCCCAGCATTTT. Its protein is CATRQGGQPQHF.

The rearrangement uses TRBV28 and TRBJ2-7; 8 bases are a match to TRBD2. With 1 base clipped from V and 7 bases from J, the junction kept 12 bases outside the gene matches. Germline CDR1 reads MDHEN; CDR2 reads SYDVKM. This CDR3 contains 16 residues. The CDR3 protein is CASSLFPGAGGQEQYF. The CDR3 DNA is TGTGCCAGCAGTTTATTCCCAGGTGCGGGGGGTCAAGAGCAGTACTTC.

In its sample, this clone was seen once. CDR3 DNA: TGCGCCAGCACCGCAGGGGGCCTCTATGGCTACACCTTC. As protein: CASTAGGLYGYTF. The gene calls are TRBV4-1 and TRBJ1-2, with 8 nucleotides matching TRBD1. The CDR3 is made up of 13 amino acids. Trimming at V came to 7 bases and at J to 4 bases, leaving 5 bases not matched to a gene. Germline V lookup: CDR1 MGHRA, CDR2 YSYEKL.

The chain couples TRBV5-6 to TRBJ2-7, with TRBD1 as a possible D gene (5 bases). Trimming removed 0 bases at V and 4 bases at J, with 11 bases between. The CDR3 is 14 amino acids. Germline V gene lookup returns CDR1 SGHDT and CDR2 YYEEEE. CDR3 in DNA: TGTGCCAGCAGCTTGGACAGGCCTAGGTACGAGCAGTACTTC. Protein: CASSLDRPRYEQYF.

The CDR3 DNA reads TGTGCCAGCAGCGGCCAACCACAGGGGTCCGTCGGGGAGCTGTTTTTT. This encodes CASSGQPQGSVGELFF. V gene TRBV7-9 combines with J gene TRBJ2-2; 7 bases agree with TRBD1. The ends lost 5 bases at V and 7 bases at J; junction bases unmatched: 13. Germline assignment: CDR1 SEHNR and CDR2 FQNEAQ (reference sequence). CDR3 length: 16 residues.

The chain employs TRBV18 and TRBJ1-2, with TRBD1 matching over 9 bases. V dropped 6 bases and J dropped 3; count of bases not matched to a gene: 8. This CDR3 has 15 amino acids. Per germline, CDR1 KGHSH and CDR2 LQKENI. CDR3 nucleotides: TGTGCCAGCTCGCAAACAGGGGGCGCGGACTATGGCTACACCTTC. Amino acids: CASSQTGGADYGYTF.

The gene calls are TRBV5-1 and TRBJ2-2, with 7 bases matching TRBD1. V lost 3 bases, J lost 7 bases, and 6 bases stayed unmatched. The CDR3 sequence is 14 residues long. Germline V lookup: CDR1 SGHRS, CDR2 YFSETQ. The CDR3 sequence: CASSSEGADGELFF. As DNA, the CDR3 is TGCGCCAGCAGCTCAGAGGGGGCCGACGGGGAGCTGTTTTTT.

This clone turned up a few times. V and J are TRBV11-2 and TRBJ2-2; 7 bases align to TRBD2. The CDR3 has 16 amino acids. V was pared by 0 bases and J by 6 bases, with 7 bases of the junction left unmatched. Germline assignment: CDR1 SGHAT and CDR2 FQNNGV. The CDR3 nucleotides are TGTGCCAGCAGCTTAGATCTTGTTCGGGGGGCCGGGGAGCTGTTTTTT. This gives the protein CASSLDLVRGAGELFF.

This rearrangement joins TRBV30 to TRBJ2-2; the match to TRBD1 covers 7 bases. Germline V gene lookup returns CDR1 GTSNPN and CDR2 SVGIG (reference sequence). V dropped 4 bases and J dropped 6; count of bases not matched to a gene: 5. The CDR3 is 13 amino acids. The CDR3 sequence is CAWTTGAPGELFF. CDR3 in DNA: TGTGCCTGGACTACAGGGGCCCCCGGGGAGCTGTTTTTT.

The chain employs TRBV6-6 and TRBJ2-7; perhaps TRBD1 as D (6 bases). The CDR3 sequence is 13 residues long. Germline V lookup: CDR1 MNHNY, CDR2 SVGAGI (reference sequence). V was cut by 7 bases and J by 3 bases, with 13 bases left in between. CDR3: CASTQGRYYEQYF. CDR3 sequence (DNA): TGTGCCAGCACCCAGGGGCGGTACTACGAGCAGTACTTC.

This chain uses TRBV25-1 with TRBJ1-4; D is perhaps TRBD1 (5 bases). V lost 8 bases, J lost 4 bases, and 17 bases lay in between. From germline, CDR1 is MGHDK and CDR2 SYGVNS. The CDR3 is made up of 15 amino acids. In DNA, the CDR3 is TGTGCCAGCCTTCCCGCGGCAGGGCTTAATGAAAAACTGTTTTTT. It yields the protein CASLPAAGLNEKLFF. The full variable domain, completed using reference TRBV25-1 and TRBJ1-4, is EADIYQTPRYLVIGTGKKITLECSQTMGHDKMYWYQQDPGMELHLIHYSYGVNSTEKGDLSSESTVSRIRTEHFPLTLESARPSHTSQYLCASLPAAGLNEKLFFGSGTQLSVL.

The genes are TRBV11-3 and TRBJ2-2; 9 bases match TRBD1. The CDR3 spans 17 residues. Germline assignment: CDR1 SGHNT and CDR2 YENEEA. V shed 5 bases and J 6 bases; nucleotides not matched to a gene: 13. This CDR3 reads CASSTEWGTGIAGELFF. The CDR3 DNA sequence: TGTGCCAGCAGCACAGAGTGGGGGACAGGGATCGCCGGGGAGCTGTTTTTT.

This chain links TRBV1 with TRBJ1-1; TRBD1 reflects the table's D call only, with no check against the DNA. TRBV1 is deemed a pseudogene. The CDR3 runs 18 residues. CDR3 sequence reads: CTSSQGPGTGGAGTEAFF. The DNA for the CDR3 is TGCACCAGCAGCCAAGGCCCGGGGACAGGGGGCGCAGGCACTGAAGCTTTCTTT.

This clone was observed a few times. V is TRBV30 and J is TRBJ1-6, with D unresolved. CDR3 size: 15 residues. V lost 2 bases and J lost 7, with 15 bases in between. Germline V gene lookup returns CDR1 GTSNPN and CDR2 SVGIG (reference sequence). This chain's CDR3 is CAWSPSSPRNSPLHF. The CDR3, as DNA: TGTGCCTGGAGTCCCTCGTCCCCACGGAATTCACCCCTCCACTTT.

The chain has TRBV29-1 and TRBJ2-5; TRBD1 aligns across 7 bases. The CDR3 has 12 residues. Germline CDR1 is SQVTM and CDR2 is ANQGSEA. The V segment lost 6 bases and the J segment 7 bases; nucleotides outside the gene matches: 8. The CDR3 sequence is CSVGGQEVTQYF. Here the CDR3 DNA reads TGCAGCGTGGGCGGACAGGAGGTGACCCAGTACTTC.